The 11 T cell receptor beta chains given below trace back to one sample, sequenced in a study of cytomegalovirus exposure and HLA in healthy donors (dated by TCRdb to between 2016 and 2019). Library creation used the immunoSEQ multiplex PCR assay. A mixture of 60 forward primers for TCR Vbeta segments and 13 reverse primers for TCR Jbeta segments was used in the multiplex PCR. TCRdb stores this immuneACCESS table with in-frame sequences only. Part of the clones is absent; in the studies checked, under half of the shortfall reflects unresolved V genes, and no reason is known for the rest. This sample holds more than 95,000 clones; 8% to 10% were observed only once. The top ten clones comprise roughly 3.1% of the sample. Sequencing used PBMCs. These receptors all come from a man between 25 and 39 years old in good health and CMV-seronegative.

This clone was seen only a few times. The rearrangement links TRBV5-1 to TRBJ2-7, with 11 bases matching TRBD1. The V gene's germline CDR1 is SGHRS and CDR2 YFSETQ. Unmatched junction bases numbered 5, after V lost 2 bases and J lost 4 bases. This CDR3 contains 15 residues. The CDR3, as DNA: TGCGCCAGCAGCTTTGGGACAGGGGGTCTATACGAGCAGTACTTC. Protein product: CASSFGTGGLYEQYF.

This clone was seen more than once but under ten times. This chain connects TRBV10-3 to TRBJ2-6; 8 positions agree with TRBD2. Germline V gene data show CDR1 as ENHRY and CDR2 as SYGVKD. This CDR3 is 17 amino acids long. The J segment lost 0 bases and the V segment lost 3 bases, leaving 4 bases of the junction unmatched. The CDR3 DNA sequence: TGTGCCATCAGTGACTCAACTAGCGGCTCTGGGGCCAACGTCCTGACTTTC. Protein sequence: CAISDSTSGSGANVLTF.

This clone appeared a few times. This sequence joins TRBV27 and TRBJ2-7, with D unclear. Germline V gene lookup returns CDR1 MNHEY and CDR2 SMNVEV (reference sequence). The CDR3 has 15 residues. The V gene lost 3 bases and the J gene lost 6 bases, with 18 bases spanning the gap. The CDR3 nucleotides are TGTGCCAGCAGTTTTAGAAGGAGAGATACCGGCGAGCAGTACTTC. This encodes CASSFRRRDTGEQYF.

There are a few counts of this clone. J is TRBJ2-1 and V is TRBV21-1; the D call of TRBD1 is as the table states it, not checked on the DNA. TRBV21-1 is noted as a pseudogene. The length of the CDR3 is 17 residues. The CDR3 protein is CASSKRQWGQGRDEQFF. Here the CDR3 DNA reads TGTGCCAGCAGCAAAAGGCAGTGGGGACAGGGGAGGGATGAGCAGTTCTTC.

In this sample, this clone turned up a few times. CDR3 amino acids: CASSVEGFSKAFF. DNA of the CDR3: TGTGCCAGCAGCGTAGAGGGGTTCTCAAAAGCTTTCTTT. The V gene is TRBV9, the J gene TRBJ1-1, with a possible D match to TRBD1 (5 bases). Germline V gives CDR1 SGDLS, CDR2 YYNGEE. CDR3 size: 13 residues. V lost 0 bases and J lost 9, with 12 bases in between. The variable domain in full, with the rest retrieved from reference TRBV9 and TRBJ1-1, is DSGVTQTPKHLITATGQRVTLRCSPRSGDLSVYWYQQSLDQGLQFLIQYYNGEERAKGNILERFSAQQFPDLHSELNLSSLELGDSALYFCASSVEGFSKAFFGQGTRLTVV.

The rearrangement links TRBV6-4 to TRBJ1-5; no firm D call. Germline-derived CDR1 and CDR2 are MRHNA and SNTAGT. This CDR3 spans 13 amino acids. V dropped 3 bases and J dropped 7 bases, with 10 bases sitting between them. In DNA, the CDR3 is TGTGCCAGCAGTGAGTCGTATTTGCAGCCCCAGCATTTT. Translation: CASSESYLQPQHF.

The V and J genes are TRBV7-6 and TRBJ2-5; 11 bases are shared with TRBD2. The V gene's germline CDR1 is SGHVS and CDR2 FNYEAQ. This CDR3 is 15 amino acids long. The J segment lost 7 bases and the V segment lost 5 bases, leaving 9 bases of the junction unmatched. The CDR3 DNA reads as TGTGCCAGCAGCGGGAGACTAGCGGGACAGGTGACCCAGTACTTC. Translated, it gives CASSGRLAGQVTQYF.

This sequence joins TRBV19 and TRBJ1-5; D ambiguous. V was clipped by 2 bases and J by 5 bases, with 7 bases between them. The germline CDR1 and CDR2 sequences are LNHDA and SQIVND (reference sequence). The CDR3 spans 13 residues. As DNA, the CDR3 is TGTGCCAGTAGTATAAGGAGCTATCAGCCCCAGCATTTT. Translation gives CASSIRSYQPQHF.

This chain joins TRBV2 and TRBJ2-4; TRBD2 matches 8 bases. V dropped 6 bases and J dropped 4; count of bases not matched to a gene: 11. From germline, CDR1 is SNHLY and CDR2 FYNNEI. CDR3 length: 16 amino acids. In nucleotides, the CDR3 is TGTGCCAGCAGGGAGGCTCGGGGGGGAGGGAAAAACATTCAGTACTTC. Residues: CASREARGGGKNIQYF.

The V gene is TRBV5-4, the J gene TRBJ2-3; a weak D match, TRBD1 (5 bases). Per germline, CDR1 SGHNT and CDR2 YYREEE (reference sequence). The CDR3 has 13 amino acids. V dropped 5 bases and J dropped 3 bases, with 10 bases sitting between them. In nucleotides, the CDR3 is TGTGCCAGCAGTCTGAAGGGGACAGATACGCAGTATTTT. Amino acids: CASSLKGTDTQYF. The whole variable domain, remainder taken from reference TRBV5-4 and TRBJ2-3, is ETGVTQSPTHLIKTRGQQVTLRCSSQSGHNTVSWYQQALGQGPQFIFQYYREEENGRGNFPPRFSGLQFPNYSSELNVNALELDDSALYLCASSLKGTDTQYFGPGTRLTVL.

This clone appeared a few times. The chain recombines TRBV29-1 with TRBJ2-3, with TRBD2 matching over 10 bases. Trimming at V came to 2 bases and at J to 2 bases, leaving 10 bases not matched to a gene. The germline V gene encodes CDR1 SQVTM and CDR2 ANQGSEA. CDR3 length: 17 amino acids. The CDR3 sequence is CSVEFLAGEKHTDTQYF. The CDR3 DNA is TGCAGCGTTGAATTCCTAGCGGGAGAGAAACACACAGATACGCAGTATTTT.